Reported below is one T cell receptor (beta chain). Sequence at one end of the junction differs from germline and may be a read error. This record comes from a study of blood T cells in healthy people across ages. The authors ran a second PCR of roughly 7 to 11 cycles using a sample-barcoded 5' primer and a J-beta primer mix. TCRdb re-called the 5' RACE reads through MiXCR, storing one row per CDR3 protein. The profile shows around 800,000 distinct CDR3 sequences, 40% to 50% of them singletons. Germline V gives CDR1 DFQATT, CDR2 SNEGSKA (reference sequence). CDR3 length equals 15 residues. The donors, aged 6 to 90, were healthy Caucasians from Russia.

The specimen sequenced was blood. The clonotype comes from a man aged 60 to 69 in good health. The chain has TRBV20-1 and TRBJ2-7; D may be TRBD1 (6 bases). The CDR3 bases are TGCAGTACTAGAGATCCCCAGGGGCGCTCCTACGAGCAGTACTTC. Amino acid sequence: CSTRDPQGRSYEQYF.